This T cell receptor (beta chain) was captured in a study of blood T cell repertoires in COVID-19 (dated by TCRdb to between 2020 and 2021). With respect to the entire study: Samples covering the acute and convalescent phases of COVID-19 were provided by collaborators in the United States, Italy and Spain. Samples were obtained from the ongoing ImmuneRACE study (first 160 participants) and from 950 to 1,500 subjects provided by 6 global collaborators. The sample metadata nearly always contained a de-identified subject ID, COVID-19 status, age in years and sex. Where available, HLA class I and class II types were obtained from metadata supplied by the sample provider rather than from assay-based typing. Deeply sampled blood TCRbeta repertoires from subjects exposed to, actively infected with, or recovered from COVID-19 were included in the dataset. The prospective study material was composed of cDNA or gDNA derived from T cells, B-cell-depleted T cells, or PBMCs. The repertoires were released in a freely available public database meant as a resource for research on the immune response to SARS-CoV-2.

Collaborating institutions collected whole blood in K2EDTA tubes following their own protocols. For TCRbeta analysis, collaborator samples were shipped as frozen whole blood, as isolated PBMCs, or as DNA extracted from either sample type. What the authors observed across the whole study: Clinical and demographic metadata were provided uncurated, with the amount varying by source and participant.

TCRbeta CDR3 regions were amplified from genomic DNA using the immunoSEQ Assay, a bias-controlled multiplex PCR. The study's own analysis went as follows. Nucleated cell counts per sample were estimated from amplification of reference gene primers within the assay. To quantify the absolute abundance of each unique TCRbeta CDR3 rearrangement, sequence reads were collapsed and filtered. Productive Simpson clonality was computed per sample as the square root of Simpson's diversity index over productive rearrangements. This is the immuneACCESS table as TCRdb keeps it, with only in-frame sequences that have V and J called. A part of the clones is gone; compared with another copy, unresolved V genes explain less than half, and the rest is unexplained. The D gene and trimming were derived from the DNA, and the V and J assignments and clone size from that table. The table for this sample lists roughly 200,000 clones; more than 75% of them were counted only once. Of the sample, approximately 6% falls within the top ten clones.

The CDR3 starts with the cysteine, ends with the phenylalanine, and has 19 residues. Of all the DNA, just the CDR3 is kept, 57 bases in frame from base 1. Looking up the germline V gene yields CDR1 SGHVS and CDR2 FNYEAQ. V is cut back by 0 bases and J by 6 bases, with 16 bases in the junction unmatched. About this clone: Its antigen is unknown. No much larger clone is present one base from it, and per-base qualities are unavailable.

The chain couples TRBV7-6 to TRBJ2-1; 8 central nucleotides agree with TRBD2. This receptor was identified in a man older than 75 with acute or convalescent COVID-19. The material sequenced was peripheral blood. CDR3 loop: CASSLAEAGATAWGNEQFF. The base sequence is TGTGCCAGCAGCTTAGCTGAAGCGGGAGCGACCGCCTGGGGCAATGAGCAGTTCTTC.